This T cell receptor beta chain was retrieved from a study of blood T cell repertoires in COVID-19. On the study more broadly: Some COVID-19 samples were acute and others convalescent; all came from the United States, Italy and Spain. Sample material is recorded as cDNA or gDNA derived from T cells, B-cell-depleted T cells, or PBMCs.

Original methodology: Estimated nucleated cell counts came from reference gene primer amplification. This table comes from immunoSEQ multiplex PCR, and its TCRdb copy is limited to in-frame clones, with some not included. Clonal size and the V and J genes are those of that table, whereas D and trimming came from the DNA. This table holds about 160,000 clones, 60% to 85% found once. There are a few counts of this clone. CDR3 size: 14 residues. The junction had 6 bases not matched to a gene; V was cut back by 6 bases and J by 2 bases. Germline V lookup: CDR1 ENHRY, CDR2 SYGVKD. The sequence was obtained from a man aged 60-69 years with acute or convalescent COVID-19. The chain employs TRBV10-3 and TRBJ1-2; 7 positions agree with TRBD1. Sample: peripheral blood. The CDR3 protein is CAIRGGQPNYGYTF. CDR3 bases: TGTGCCATCAGGGGGGGACAGCCGAACTATGGCTACACCTTC.